This is a list of T cell receptor beta chains from one sample in a study of T cells after yellow fever vaccination. TCRdb re-analysed the 5' RACE reads in MiXCR, keeping a single row per CDR3 protein. Seen here are around 26,000 distinct CDR3 sequences, roughly 3.2% observed once, and the top ten hold around 0.98%. The sequenced sample was PBMCs, either bulk or a sorted T-cell subset (CD4+, CD8+, memory, or dextramer-sorted; not recorded which), obtained about 49 days after the first yellow fever vaccination. The receptors originated from a man aged 18 to 29 who received the YFV17D yellow fever vaccine. Both conserved end residues are part of each CDR3. The order of the fields is CDR3 DNA, CDR3 protein, V gene, clone size, J gene, D gene. The D gene is left open where the match is weak. Clone size, where shown, is once, few, many, or a class for clones that have expanded.

CDR3nt: TGTGCCAGCAGTAGCGGGTTACAAGAGACCCAGTACTTC; CDR3aa: CASSSGLQETQYF; v_gene: TRBV11-1; abundance: many; j_gene: TRBJ2-5; d_gene: TRBD2
CDR3nt: TGTGCCAGCAGCCCACGCGACGGTACGGGGGCCAGCTCCTACAATGAGCAGTTCTTC; CDR3aa: CASSPRDGTGASSYNEQFF; v_gene: TRBV7-9; abundance: many; j_gene: TRBJ2-1; d_gene: -
CDR3nt: TGTGCCACCAGTGACCCACGGACAGGGGGCAATCAGCCCCAGCATTTT; CDR3aa: CATSDPRTGGNQPQHF; v_gene: TRBV24-1; abundance: many; j_gene: TRBJ1-5; d_gene: TRBD1
CDR3nt: TGCGCCAGCAGCTTGGGCGGCGACGGGGAGACCCAGTACTTC; CDR3aa: CASSLGGDGETQYF; v_gene: TRBV5-1; abundance: medium-sized; j_gene: TRBJ2-5; d_gene: -
CDR3nt: TGTGCCAGCAGTTACCGGGACAGCACAGATGCGCAGTATTTT; CDR3aa: CASSYRDSTDAQYF; v_gene: TRBV6-2/TRBV6-3; abundance: many; j_gene: TRBJ2-3; d_gene: TRBD1
CDR3nt: TGTGCCATCAGGTGGGACATGTCCACTGAAGCTTTCTTT; CDR3aa: CAIRWDMSTEAFF; v_gene: TRBV10-3; abundance: many; j_gene: TRBJ1-1; d_gene: -
CDR3nt: TGTGCCAGCATTCTCCAGACGGGACTCCAAGGGACCCAGTACTTC; CDR3aa: CASILQTGLQGTQYF; v_gene: TRBV6-2/TRBV6-3; abundance: many; j_gene: TRBJ2-5; d_gene: -
CDR3nt: TGTGCCAGCAGCTTGGCGGAAGCGGCTGGCACAGATACGCAGTATTTT; CDR3aa: CASSLAEAAGTDTQYF; v_gene: TRBV5-4; abundance: many; j_gene: TRBJ2-3; d_gene: -
CDR3nt: TGTGCCAGCAGTTACCGAACAGGTAGCACAGATACGCAGTATTTT; CDR3aa: CASSYRTGSTDTQYF; v_gene: TRBV6-5; abundance: many; j_gene: TRBJ2-3; d_gene: -
CDR3nt: TGTGCCAGCAGTGAAGTGGCGGTTGGGTGGGTTGCAGATACGCAGTATTTT; CDR3aa: CASSEVAVGWVADTQYF; v_gene: TRBV2; abundance: many; j_gene: TRBJ2-3; d_gene: -
CDR3nt: TGTGCCAGCAGTGAAAGGGATGTTGCCTACGAGCAGTACTTC; CDR3aa: CASSERDVAYEQYF; v_gene: TRBV25-1; abundance: many; j_gene: TRBJ2-7; d_gene: -
CDR3nt: TGCAGTGCTAGTATGACAGGGTATGACTACACCTTC; CDR3aa: CSASMTGYDYTF; v_gene: TRBV20-1; abundance: many; j_gene: TRBJ1-2; d_gene: TRBD1
CDR3nt: TGCAGTGCTCTCTCAGGGGTCGATGGCTACACCTTC; CDR3aa: CSALSGVDGYTF; v_gene: TRBV20-1; abundance: many; j_gene: TRBJ1-2; d_gene: -
CDR3nt: TGCAGTGCCGGTCCGGGTGGCTACACCTTC; CDR3aa: CSAGPGGYTF; v_gene: TRBV20-1; abundance: many; j_gene: TRBJ1-2; d_gene: -
CDR3nt: TGTGCCAGCAGCGTAGATGCCCTGAGGGACATTCAGTACTTC; CDR3aa: CASSVDALRDIQYF; v_gene: TRBV9; abundance: many; j_gene: TRBJ2-4; d_gene: -
CDR3nt: TGTGCCAGCAGTTTATCGGGGGGGGAGGAAAAACTGTTTTTT; CDR3aa: CASSLSGGEEKLFF; v_gene: TRBV12-3/TRBV12-4; abundance: many; j_gene: TRBJ1-4; d_gene: -
CDR3nt: TGTGCCAGCAGCTTAGTCGCAGGGAGCTCCTACAATGAGCAGTTCTTC; CDR3aa: CASSLVAGSSYNEQFF; v_gene: TRBV7-9; abundance: many; j_gene: TRBJ2-1; d_gene: -
CDR3nt: TGTGCCAGCAGCCGTCTCGATTCACCCCTCCACTTT; CDR3aa: CASSRLDSPLHF; v_gene: TRBV5-6; abundance: many; j_gene: TRBJ1-6; d_gene: -
CDR3nt: TGTGCCTCCAGCCACCTGATGATGGGGGGGGTCTCGTCAGAGACCCAGTACTTC; CDR3aa: CASSHLMMGGVSSETQYF; v_gene: TRBV12-5; abundance: -; j_gene: TRBJ2-5; d_gene: TRBD2
CDR3nt: TGCAGTGCTAGCGGCCCGGGACTAGGCAACACCGGGGAGCTGTTTTTT; CDR3aa: CSASGPGLGNTGELFF; v_gene: TRBV20-1; abundance: many; j_gene: TRBJ2-2; d_gene: TRBD2
CDR3nt: TGTGCCAGCAGCTCACAGGGACGCACCGGGGAGCTGTTTTTT; CDR3aa: CASSSQGRTGELFF; v_gene: TRBV7-3; abundance: many; j_gene: TRBJ2-2; d_gene: -
CDR3nt: TGTGCCAGCAGCTTAAGGGAAGGGGGGAAAGCTTTCTTT; CDR3aa: CASSLREGGKAFF; v_gene: TRBV7-2; abundance: many; j_gene: TRBJ1-1; d_gene: -
CDR3nt: TGTGCCAGCAGCCCCGGACTAGCGGGGGCGGGGGGTACGCAGTATTTT; CDR3aa: CASSPGLAGAGGTQYF; v_gene: TRBV5-4; abundance: few; j_gene: TRBJ2-3; d_gene: TRBD2